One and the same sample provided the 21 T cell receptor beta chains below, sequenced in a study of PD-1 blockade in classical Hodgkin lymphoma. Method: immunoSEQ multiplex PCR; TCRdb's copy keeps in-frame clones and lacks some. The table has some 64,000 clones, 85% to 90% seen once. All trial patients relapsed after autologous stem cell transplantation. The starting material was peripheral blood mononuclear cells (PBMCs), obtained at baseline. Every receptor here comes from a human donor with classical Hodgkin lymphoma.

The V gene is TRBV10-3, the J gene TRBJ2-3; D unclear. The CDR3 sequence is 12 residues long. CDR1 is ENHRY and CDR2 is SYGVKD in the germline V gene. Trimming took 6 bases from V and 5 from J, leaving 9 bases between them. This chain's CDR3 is CAISDRIDTQYF. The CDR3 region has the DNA TGTGCCATCAGCGATCGGATAGATACGCAGTATTTT.

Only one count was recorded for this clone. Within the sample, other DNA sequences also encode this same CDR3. CDR3 coding DNA: TGTGCCAGCAGCTTAACAGGCGGGACCACAGATACGCAGTATTTT. It is translated as CASSLTGGTTDTQYF. V gene TRBV7-3 combines with J gene TRBJ2-3, with a possible D match to TRBD2 (6 bases). V was shortened by 0 bases and J by 2 bases, with 9 bases between the two germline ends. Germline V gene sequence: CDR1 SGHTA, CDR2 FQGTGA. This CDR3 contains 15 residues.

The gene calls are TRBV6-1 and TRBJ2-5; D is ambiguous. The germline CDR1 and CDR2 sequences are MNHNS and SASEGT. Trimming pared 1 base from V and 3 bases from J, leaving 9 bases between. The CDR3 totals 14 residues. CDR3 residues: CASSEVPGEETQYF. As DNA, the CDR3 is TGTGCCAGCAGTGAAGTCCCTGGCGAAGAGACCCAGTACTTC.

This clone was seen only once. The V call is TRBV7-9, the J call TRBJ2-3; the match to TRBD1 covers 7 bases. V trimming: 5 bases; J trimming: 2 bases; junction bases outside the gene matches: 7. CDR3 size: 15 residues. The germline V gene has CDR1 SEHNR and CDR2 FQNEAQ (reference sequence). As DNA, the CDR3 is TGTGCCAGCAGCCCGACACAGGGGCACACAGATACGCAGTATTTT. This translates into CASSPTQGHTDTQYF.

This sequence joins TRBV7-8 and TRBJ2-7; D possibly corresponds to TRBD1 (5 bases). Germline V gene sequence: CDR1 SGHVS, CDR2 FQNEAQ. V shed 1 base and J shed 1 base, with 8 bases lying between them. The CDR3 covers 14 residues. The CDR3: CASSLEAGSYEQYF. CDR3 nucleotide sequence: TGTGCCAGCAGCTTAGAAGCAGGGTCCTACGAGCAGTACTTC.

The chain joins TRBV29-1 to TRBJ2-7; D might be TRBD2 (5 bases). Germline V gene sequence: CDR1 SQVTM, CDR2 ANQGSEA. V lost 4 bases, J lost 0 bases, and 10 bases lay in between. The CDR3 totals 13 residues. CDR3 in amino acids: CSVVEGFSYEQYF. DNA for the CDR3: TGCAGCGTTGTAGAGGGATTCTCCTACGAGCAGTACTTC.

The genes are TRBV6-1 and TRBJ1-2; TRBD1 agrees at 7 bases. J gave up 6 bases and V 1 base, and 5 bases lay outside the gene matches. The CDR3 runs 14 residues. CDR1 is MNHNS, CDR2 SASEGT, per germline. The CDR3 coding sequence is TGTGCCAGCAGTGAAGAAGAGGGGGCAAATGGCTACACCTTC. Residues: CASSEEEGANGYTF.

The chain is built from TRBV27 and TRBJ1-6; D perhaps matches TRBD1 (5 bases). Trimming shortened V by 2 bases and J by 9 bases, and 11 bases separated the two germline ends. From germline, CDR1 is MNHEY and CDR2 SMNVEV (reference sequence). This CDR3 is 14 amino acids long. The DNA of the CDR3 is TGTGCCAGCAGTTTAACACCTAGGGGTTCACCCCTCCACTTT. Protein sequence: CASSLTPRGSPLHF.

The CDR3 DNA reads TGTGCCAGCAGCCAAGATAATGAGCAGTTCTTC. It translates to CASSQDNEQFF. The chain recombines TRBV14 with TRBJ2-1; D gene uncertain. There are 11 residues in the CDR3. V gave up 0 bases and J gave up 7 bases, with 1 base separating them. Germline-derived CDR1 and CDR2 are SGHDN and FVKESK.

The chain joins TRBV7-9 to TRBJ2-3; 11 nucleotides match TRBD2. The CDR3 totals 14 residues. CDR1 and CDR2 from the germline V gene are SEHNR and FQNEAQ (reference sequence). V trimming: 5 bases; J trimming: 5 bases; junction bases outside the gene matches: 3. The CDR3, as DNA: TGTGCCAGCAGCATGCTAGCGGGGGGAGATACGCAGTATTTT. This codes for CASSMLAGGDTQYF.

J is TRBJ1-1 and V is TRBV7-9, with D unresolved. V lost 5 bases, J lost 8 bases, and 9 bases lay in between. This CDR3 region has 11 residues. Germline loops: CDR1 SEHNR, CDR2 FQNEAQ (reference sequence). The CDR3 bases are TGTGCCAGCAGCGAGGCGGAAGAAGCTTTCTTT. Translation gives CASSEAEEAFF.

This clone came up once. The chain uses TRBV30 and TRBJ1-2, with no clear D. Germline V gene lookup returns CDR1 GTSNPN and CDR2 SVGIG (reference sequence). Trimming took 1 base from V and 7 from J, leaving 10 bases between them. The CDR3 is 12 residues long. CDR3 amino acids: CAWSGAFFGYTF. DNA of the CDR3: TGTGCCTGGAGTGGAGCTTTTTTTGGCTACACCTTC.

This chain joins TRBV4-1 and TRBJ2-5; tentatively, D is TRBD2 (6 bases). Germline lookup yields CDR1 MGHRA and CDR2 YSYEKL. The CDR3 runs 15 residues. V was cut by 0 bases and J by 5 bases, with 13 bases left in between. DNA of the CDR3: TGCGCCAGCAGCCAAGATAGACTAGTCTTGGAGACCCAGTACTTC. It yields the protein CASSQDRLVLETQYF.

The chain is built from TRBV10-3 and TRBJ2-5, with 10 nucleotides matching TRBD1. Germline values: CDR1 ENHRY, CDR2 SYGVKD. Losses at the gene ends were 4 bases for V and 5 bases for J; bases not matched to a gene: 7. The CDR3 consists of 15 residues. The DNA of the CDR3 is TGTGCCATCAGTGCACCGGGACAGGGGATGGAGACCCAGTACTTC. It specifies CAISAPGQGMETQYF.

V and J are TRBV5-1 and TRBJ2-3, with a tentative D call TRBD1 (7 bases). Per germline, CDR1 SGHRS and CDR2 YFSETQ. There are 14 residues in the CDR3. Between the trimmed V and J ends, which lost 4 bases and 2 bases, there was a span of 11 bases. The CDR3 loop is CASSGGTVTDTQYF. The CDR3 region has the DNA TGCGCCAGCAGCGGAGGGACAGTCACAGATACGCAGTATTTT.

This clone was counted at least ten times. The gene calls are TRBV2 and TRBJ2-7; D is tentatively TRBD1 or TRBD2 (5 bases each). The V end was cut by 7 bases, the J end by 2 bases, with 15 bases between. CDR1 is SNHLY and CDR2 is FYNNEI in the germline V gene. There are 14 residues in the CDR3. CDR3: CASTTRDGTYEQYF. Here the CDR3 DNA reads TGTGCCAGCACCACCCGGGACGGAACCTACGAGCAGTACTTC.

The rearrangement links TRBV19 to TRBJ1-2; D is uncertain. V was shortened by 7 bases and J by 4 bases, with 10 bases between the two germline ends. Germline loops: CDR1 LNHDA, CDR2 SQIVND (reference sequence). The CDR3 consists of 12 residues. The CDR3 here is CASNSRLYGYTF. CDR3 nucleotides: TGTGCCAGTAATAGCCGTCTCTATGGCTACACCTTC.

The CDR3 protein is CASSEERVGSGYTF. The CDR3 bases are TGTGCCAGCAGTGAAGAAAGGGTCGGGAGTGGCTACACCTTC. The rearrangement links TRBV2 to TRBJ1-2; D is unclear. Between the trimmed V and J ends, which lost 1 base and 7 bases, there was a span of 13 bases. The CDR3 is 14 residues long. Looked up from germline, CDR1 is SNHLY and CDR2 is FYNNEI.

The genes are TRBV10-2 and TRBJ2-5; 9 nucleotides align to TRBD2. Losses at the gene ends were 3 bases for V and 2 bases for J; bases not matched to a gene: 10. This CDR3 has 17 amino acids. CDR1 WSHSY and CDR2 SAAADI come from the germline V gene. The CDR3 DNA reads TGCGCCAGCAGTGATTTTACACTAGCGGGTGCTCAAGAGACCCAGTACTTC. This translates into CASSDFTLAGAQETQYF.

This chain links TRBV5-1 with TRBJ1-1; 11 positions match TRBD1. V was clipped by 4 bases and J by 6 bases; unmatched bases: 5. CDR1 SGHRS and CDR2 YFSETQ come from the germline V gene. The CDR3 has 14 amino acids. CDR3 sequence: CASSVGQGASEAFF. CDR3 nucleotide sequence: TGCGCCAGCAGCGTAGGACAGGGGGCCTCTGAAGCTTTCTTT.

The CDR3 protein is CASSSSRSYNSPLHF. CDR3 bases: TGTGCCAGCAGTAGTAGCCGGTCCTATAATTCACCCCTCCACTTT. The chain is built from TRBV27 and TRBJ1-6; D ambiguous. V was cut by 5 bases and J by 1 base, with 9 bases left in between. Germline lookup yields CDR1 MNHEY and CDR2 SMNVEV (reference sequence). This CDR3 is 15 amino acids long.